This TCR beta chain was observed in a study of blood T cell repertoires in COVID-19. Overall study: The origin of the acute and convalescent COVID-19 samples was the United States, Italy and Spain. The analysed material was cDNA or gDNA that came from T cells, B-cell-depleted T cells, or PBMCs.

Original data processing: The authors estimated nucleated cell counts from reference gene primer amplification. The method was immunoSEQ multiplex PCR; TCRdb's version includes in-frame clones alone and lacks a portion of them. That table furnishes V, J and clone size, whereas the DNA furnished D and trimming. The table has roughly 130,000 clones, more than 75% seen once; the top ten hold about 4%. In germline, CDR1 is MNHEY, CDR2 SMNVEV (reference sequence). Between the trimmed V and J ends, which lost 4 bases and 3 bases, there was a span of 10 bases. The CDR3 spans 14 residues. The chain is built from TRBV27 and TRBJ1-5, with a tentative D call TRBD1 (5 bases). This receptor was taken from a man aged 45-65 years with active COVID-19. The sample was peripheral blood. CDR3 sequence (DNA): TGTGCCAGCAGTTCGACAGTCACCAATCAGCCCCAGCATTTT. Its translation: CASSSTVTNQPQHF.